This T cell receptor beta chain was profiled in a study of cytomegalovirus exposure and HLA in healthy donors. Study-level information: Out of 180 million or so T cells, an earlier analysis found more than 95 million unique TCR beta sequences in total. Unique TCRs from HLA-typed donors, 70 million to 100 million of them, were held in an early data release. General study findings and limits: Across HLA loci, a later analysis found differing TCR association rates, with DRB1 most and HLA-C fewest.

Comment on this clone: As yet, its antigen is unknown.

J was trimmed by 8 bases and V by 7 bases; bases with no gene match: 6. Per the germline V gene, CDR1 is SQVTM and CDR2 is ANQGSEA. The CDR3 covers 12 residues. 13 Jbeta primers and 60 Vbeta primers were used for the PCR. Measured with immunoSEQ multiplex PCR; TCRdb has only the in-frame clones, and not every one. The data hold about 55,000 clones, with approximately 80% observed a single time. This TCR was sampled from a female donor in good health and CMV-seronegative. The sequencing sample was made of PBMCs. This chain joins TRBV29-1 and TRBJ1-4; 8 bases align to TRBD1. CDR3 in amino acids: CSAGQGREKLFF. For the CDR3, the DNA is TGCAGCGCCGGACAGGGTCGGGAAAAACTGTTTTTT.